These 22 T cell receptor beta chains originate from one sample sequenced in a study of shared clonotypes between healthy human individuals. Positively selected for CCR7, the CD45RO-negative cells used as naive CD8 cells excluded terminally differentiated effector memory CD45RA+ cells. The assay was immunoSEQ multiplex PCR, and TCRdb's table has in-frame clones only and misses some. The profile shows 1.5 million to 2.5 million clones, less than 95% of them singletons. Sequenced sample: naive CD8+ T cells sorted from blood. The receptors shown here come from a man younger than 35 in good health.

V gene TRBV19 combines with J gene TRBJ1-4; D not resolved. Trimming took 2 bases from V and 5 from J, leaving 9 bases between them. CDR1 and CDR2 (germline): LNHDA, SQIVND (reference sequence). This CDR3 is built from 14 residues. Here the CDR3 reads CASSISHLNEKLFF. The CDR3 DNA sequence: TGTGCCAGTAGTATAAGCCACTTGAATGAAAAACTGTTTTTT.

As concerns this clone: Other DNA variants within this sample encode the same CDR3. The chain is built from TRBV27 and TRBJ2-7; 13 bases fit TRBD2. CDR3 length: 15 amino acids. The J segment lost 4 bases and the V segment lost 5 bases, leaving 5 bases of the junction unmatched. Looked up from germline, CDR1 is MNHEY and CDR2 is SMNVEV (reference sequence). The CDR3 DNA is TGTGCCAGCAGTCCAGGGACTAGCGGGATTTACGAGCAGTACTTC. Translating gives CASSPGTSGIYEQYF.

The count of this clone is one. The rearrangement links TRBV2 to TRBJ2-1; D is possibly TRBD1 (6 bases). Trimming took 10 bases from V and 9 from J, leaving 13 bases between them. This CDR3 contains 11 residues. Germline CDR1 is SNHLY and CDR2 is FYNNEI. The CDR3 reads CATVRGSEQFF. Here the CDR3 DNA reads TGTGCCACCGTTAGGGGGAGTGAGCAGTTCTTC.

This chain joins TRBV5-1 and TRBJ2-7; the D is unclear. This CDR3 is built from 15 residues. Per the germline V gene, CDR1 is SGHRS and CDR2 is YFSETQ. Trimming cost V 0 bases and J 0 bases, with 10 bases left between them. In DNA, the CDR3 is TGCGCCAGCAGCTTGGCCCCAGAGAGCTCCTACGAGCAGTACTTC. Encoded protein: CASSLAPESSYEQYF.

This clone was observed once. The chain recombines TRBV5-6 with TRBJ2-1; 8 bases map to TRBD1. Germline V CDR1 and CDR2: SGHDT, YYEEEE. J gave up 2 bases and V 4 bases, and 8 bases lay outside the gene matches. CDR3 length: 16 amino acids. The CDR3 DNA reads as TGTGCCAGCAGCCCGACAGGGGAAGGCGCCTACAATGAGCAGTTCTTC. It codes for CASSPTGEGAYNEQFF.

V is TRBV5-4 and J is TRBJ1-1; the match to TRBD1 covers 8 bases. V lost 3 bases, J lost 4 bases, and 5 bases stayed unmatched. Germline CDR1 reads SGHNT; CDR2 reads YYREEE (reference sequence). This CDR3 is built from 14 residues. The CDR3 loop is CASSSQGATTEAFF. The CDR3 DNA reads TGTGCCAGCAGCTCCCAGGGGGCGACCACTGAAGCTTTCTTT.

This chain uses TRBV7-9 with TRBJ2-3; D is possibly TRBD1 (5 bases). Germline CDR1 is SEHNR and CDR2 is FQNEAQ (reference sequence). CDR3 length equals 16 residues. V dropped 2 bases and J dropped 3 bases, with 15 bases sitting between them. The CDR3 reads CASSLNLAGLTDTQYF. DNA of the CDR3: TGTGCCAGCAGCTTAAACCTGGCAGGGCTGACAGATACGCAGTATTTT.

The chain is built from TRBV7-9 and TRBJ1-1; 7 bases line up with TRBD1. Germline values: CDR1 SEHNR, CDR2 FQNEAQ (reference sequence). This CDR3 has 16 amino acids. The trim removed 1 base at V and 0 bases at J, leaving 5 bases unmatched. The CDR3 is CASSLGQGGMNTEAFF. The CDR3 region has the DNA TGTGCCAGCAGCTTAGGACAGGGAGGCATGAACACTGAAGCTTTCTTT.

Turning to this clone: This CDR3 is also generated by other DNA sequences in the sample. The chain is built from TRBV27 and TRBJ2-7, with a weak D call TRBD2 (5 bases). The V gene's germline CDR1 is MNHEY and CDR2 SMNVEV (reference sequence). V lost 3 bases and J lost 3, with 9 bases in between. The CDR3 is made up of 13 amino acids. CDR3 DNA: TGTGCCAGCAGTTTCACCGGGGACTACGAGCAGTACTTC. Its protein is CASSFTGDYEQYF.

This chain links TRBV28 with TRBJ1-2, with 7 bases that match TRBD1. CDR1 is MDHEN, CDR2 SYDVKM, per germline. V trimming: 5 bases; J trimming: 6 bases; junction bases outside the gene matches: 6. The length of the CDR3 is 13 residues. The CDR3 loop reads CASSATGPDGYTF. The CDR3 coding sequence is TGTGCCAGCAGTGCGACAGGGCCAGATGGCTACACCTTC.

In regard to this clone: This same CDR3 is encoded by further DNA sequences in the sample. This chain links TRBV27 with TRBJ1-2, with 9 bases matching TRBD1. Trimming cost V 4 bases and J 6 bases; bases outside gene matches: 6. Germline lookup yields CDR1 MNHEY and CDR2 SMNVEV (reference sequence). The CDR3 totals 14 residues. The CDR3 is CASSSTGGADGYTF. As DNA, the CDR3 is TGTGCCAGCAGTTCCACAGGGGGCGCAGATGGCTACACCTTC.

This clone was counted a single time. Other DNA variants within this sample encode the same CDR3. The chain employs TRBV13 and TRBJ2-5; D call uncertain. Between the trimmed V and J ends, which lost 4 bases and 5 bases, there was a span of 11 bases. This CDR3 spans 13 amino acids. Germline CDR1 is PRHDT and CDR2 is FYEKMQ (reference sequence). The CDR3 spells CASSSLVGETQYF. As DNA, the CDR3 is TGTGCCAGCAGCTCGCTAGTGGGGGAGACCCAGTACTTC.

This chain links TRBV28 with TRBJ2-7; TRBD2 might be the D (6 bases). The CDR3 runs to 14 residues. In germline, CDR1 is MDHEN, CDR2 SYDVKM. Between the trimmed V and J ends, which lost 7 bases and 1 base, there was a span of 14 bases. The CDR3 is CASKSPGGSYEQYF. In DNA, the CDR3 is TGTGCCAGCAAGTCCCCCGGGGGATCCTACGAGCAGTACTTC.

To note about this clone: A read error is possible here, since a much larger clone lies one base away. J is TRBJ2-1 and V is TRBV5-6; 13 bases line up with TRBD2. The CDR3 has 16 residues. Losses at the gene ends were 4 bases for V and 4 bases for J; bases not matched to a gene: 5. CDR1 is SGHDT and CDR2 is YYEEEE in the germline V gene. CDR3 DNA sequence: TGTGCCAGCAGCGCGGGACTAGCGGGGTATTACAATGAGCAGTTCTTC. Translating gives CASSAGLAGYYNEQFF. The full variable domain, in which reference TRBV5-6 and TRBJ2-1 provide the parts outside the CDR3, is DAGVTQSPTHLIKTRGQQVTLRCSPKSGHDTVSWYQQALGQGPQFIFQYYEEEERQRGNFPDRFSGHQFPNYSSELNVNALLLGDSALYLCASSAGLAGYYNEQFFGPGTRLTVL.

This clone was found once. The J gene is TRBJ1-4, the V gene TRBV7-4; tentative D call: TRBD1 (5 bases). V lost 5 bases, J lost 4 bases, and 20 bases lay in between. The CDR3 is 17 residues long. Germline V gives CDR1 SGHVT, CDR2 SQSDAQ. The CDR3 coding sequence is TGTGCCAGCAGCGACACAAAATTCGGCAGGGATAATGAAAAACTGTTTTTT. This codes for CASSDTKFGRDNEKLFF.

As to this clone: Other DNA sequences within the sample encode an identical CDR3. This chain links TRBV28 with TRBJ2-3, with TRBD2 matching over 10 bases. Germline V gene data show CDR1 as MDHEN and CDR2 as SYDVKM. V gave up 3 bases and J gave up 1 base; unmatched junction bases: 1. This CDR3 spans 15 amino acids. CDR3 sequence reads: CASSLGTSGTDTQYF. In DNA, the CDR3 is TGTGCCAGCAGTTTGGGGACTAGCGGCACAGATACGCAGTATTTT.

The chain couples TRBV18 to TRBJ2-3; TRBD1 aligns across 7 bases. From germline, CDR1 is KGHSH and CDR2 LQKENI. The trim removed 0 bases at V and 2 bases at J, leaving 11 bases unmatched. The CDR3 runs 18 residues. CDR3 sequence reads: CASSPPRDRTPDTDTQYF. The CDR3 coding sequence is TGTGCCAGCTCACCACCCCGGGACAGAACGCCGGACACAGATACGCAGTATTTT.

The V and J genes are TRBV7-8 and TRBJ1-1; no definite D call. CDR1 is SGHVS and CDR2 is FQNEAQ in the germline V gene. The germline V and J ends were trimmed by 2 bases and 4 bases, with 11 bases remaining between them. CDR3 length: 14 residues. The CDR3 loop is CASSLTNSGTEAFF. The CDR3 bases are TGTGCCAGCAGCTTAACGAACAGTGGCACTGAAGCTTTCTTT.

The rearrangement joins TRBV4-1 to TRBJ2-1, with D perhaps given as TRBD1 or TRBD2 (6 bases each). V was clipped by 0 bases and J by 8 bases, with 11 bases between them. Germline V CDR1 and CDR2: MGHRA, YSYEKL. The CDR3 contains 14 residues. CDR3 in amino acids: CASSQEYREDEQFF. The CDR3, as DNA: TGCGCCAGCAGCCAAGAGTACAGGGAGGATGAGCAGTTCTTC.

The gene calls are TRBV5-1 and TRBJ2-1; 9 bases line up with TRBD2. V was pared by 0 bases and J by 6 bases, with 4 bases of the junction left unmatched. This CDR3 has 15 residues. Per the germline V gene, CDR1 is SGHRS and CDR2 is YFSETQ. The chain's CDR3 is CASSLVAGESNEQFF. In DNA form, the CDR3 reads TGCGCCAGCAGCTTGGTAGCGGGAGAATCCAATGAGCAGTTCTTC.

The J gene is TRBJ2-6, the V gene TRBV6-1, with D perhaps being TRBD1 or TRBD2 (6 bases each). The CDR3 extends over 16 amino acids. Germline-derived CDR1 and CDR2 are MNHNS and SASEGT. V lost 3 bases and J lost 0, with 9 bases in between. The DNA of the CDR3 is TGTGCCAGCAGTGATCCGGGGGCCTCTGGGGCCAACGTCCTGACTTTC. Translated: CASSDPGASGANVLTF.

This clone is a singleton in its sample. This chain connects TRBV6-5 to TRBJ2-5; possible D gene TRBD2, 6 bases. Trimming removed 6 bases from V and 3 bases from J, with 17 bases in between. In germline, CDR1 is MNHEY, CDR2 SVGAGI. The CDR3 sequence is 15 residues long. CDR3 in amino acids: CASSLLGGSEETQYF. CDR3 nucleotide sequence: TGTGCCAGCAGCCTACTGGGGGGATCCGAAGAGACCCAGTACTTC.